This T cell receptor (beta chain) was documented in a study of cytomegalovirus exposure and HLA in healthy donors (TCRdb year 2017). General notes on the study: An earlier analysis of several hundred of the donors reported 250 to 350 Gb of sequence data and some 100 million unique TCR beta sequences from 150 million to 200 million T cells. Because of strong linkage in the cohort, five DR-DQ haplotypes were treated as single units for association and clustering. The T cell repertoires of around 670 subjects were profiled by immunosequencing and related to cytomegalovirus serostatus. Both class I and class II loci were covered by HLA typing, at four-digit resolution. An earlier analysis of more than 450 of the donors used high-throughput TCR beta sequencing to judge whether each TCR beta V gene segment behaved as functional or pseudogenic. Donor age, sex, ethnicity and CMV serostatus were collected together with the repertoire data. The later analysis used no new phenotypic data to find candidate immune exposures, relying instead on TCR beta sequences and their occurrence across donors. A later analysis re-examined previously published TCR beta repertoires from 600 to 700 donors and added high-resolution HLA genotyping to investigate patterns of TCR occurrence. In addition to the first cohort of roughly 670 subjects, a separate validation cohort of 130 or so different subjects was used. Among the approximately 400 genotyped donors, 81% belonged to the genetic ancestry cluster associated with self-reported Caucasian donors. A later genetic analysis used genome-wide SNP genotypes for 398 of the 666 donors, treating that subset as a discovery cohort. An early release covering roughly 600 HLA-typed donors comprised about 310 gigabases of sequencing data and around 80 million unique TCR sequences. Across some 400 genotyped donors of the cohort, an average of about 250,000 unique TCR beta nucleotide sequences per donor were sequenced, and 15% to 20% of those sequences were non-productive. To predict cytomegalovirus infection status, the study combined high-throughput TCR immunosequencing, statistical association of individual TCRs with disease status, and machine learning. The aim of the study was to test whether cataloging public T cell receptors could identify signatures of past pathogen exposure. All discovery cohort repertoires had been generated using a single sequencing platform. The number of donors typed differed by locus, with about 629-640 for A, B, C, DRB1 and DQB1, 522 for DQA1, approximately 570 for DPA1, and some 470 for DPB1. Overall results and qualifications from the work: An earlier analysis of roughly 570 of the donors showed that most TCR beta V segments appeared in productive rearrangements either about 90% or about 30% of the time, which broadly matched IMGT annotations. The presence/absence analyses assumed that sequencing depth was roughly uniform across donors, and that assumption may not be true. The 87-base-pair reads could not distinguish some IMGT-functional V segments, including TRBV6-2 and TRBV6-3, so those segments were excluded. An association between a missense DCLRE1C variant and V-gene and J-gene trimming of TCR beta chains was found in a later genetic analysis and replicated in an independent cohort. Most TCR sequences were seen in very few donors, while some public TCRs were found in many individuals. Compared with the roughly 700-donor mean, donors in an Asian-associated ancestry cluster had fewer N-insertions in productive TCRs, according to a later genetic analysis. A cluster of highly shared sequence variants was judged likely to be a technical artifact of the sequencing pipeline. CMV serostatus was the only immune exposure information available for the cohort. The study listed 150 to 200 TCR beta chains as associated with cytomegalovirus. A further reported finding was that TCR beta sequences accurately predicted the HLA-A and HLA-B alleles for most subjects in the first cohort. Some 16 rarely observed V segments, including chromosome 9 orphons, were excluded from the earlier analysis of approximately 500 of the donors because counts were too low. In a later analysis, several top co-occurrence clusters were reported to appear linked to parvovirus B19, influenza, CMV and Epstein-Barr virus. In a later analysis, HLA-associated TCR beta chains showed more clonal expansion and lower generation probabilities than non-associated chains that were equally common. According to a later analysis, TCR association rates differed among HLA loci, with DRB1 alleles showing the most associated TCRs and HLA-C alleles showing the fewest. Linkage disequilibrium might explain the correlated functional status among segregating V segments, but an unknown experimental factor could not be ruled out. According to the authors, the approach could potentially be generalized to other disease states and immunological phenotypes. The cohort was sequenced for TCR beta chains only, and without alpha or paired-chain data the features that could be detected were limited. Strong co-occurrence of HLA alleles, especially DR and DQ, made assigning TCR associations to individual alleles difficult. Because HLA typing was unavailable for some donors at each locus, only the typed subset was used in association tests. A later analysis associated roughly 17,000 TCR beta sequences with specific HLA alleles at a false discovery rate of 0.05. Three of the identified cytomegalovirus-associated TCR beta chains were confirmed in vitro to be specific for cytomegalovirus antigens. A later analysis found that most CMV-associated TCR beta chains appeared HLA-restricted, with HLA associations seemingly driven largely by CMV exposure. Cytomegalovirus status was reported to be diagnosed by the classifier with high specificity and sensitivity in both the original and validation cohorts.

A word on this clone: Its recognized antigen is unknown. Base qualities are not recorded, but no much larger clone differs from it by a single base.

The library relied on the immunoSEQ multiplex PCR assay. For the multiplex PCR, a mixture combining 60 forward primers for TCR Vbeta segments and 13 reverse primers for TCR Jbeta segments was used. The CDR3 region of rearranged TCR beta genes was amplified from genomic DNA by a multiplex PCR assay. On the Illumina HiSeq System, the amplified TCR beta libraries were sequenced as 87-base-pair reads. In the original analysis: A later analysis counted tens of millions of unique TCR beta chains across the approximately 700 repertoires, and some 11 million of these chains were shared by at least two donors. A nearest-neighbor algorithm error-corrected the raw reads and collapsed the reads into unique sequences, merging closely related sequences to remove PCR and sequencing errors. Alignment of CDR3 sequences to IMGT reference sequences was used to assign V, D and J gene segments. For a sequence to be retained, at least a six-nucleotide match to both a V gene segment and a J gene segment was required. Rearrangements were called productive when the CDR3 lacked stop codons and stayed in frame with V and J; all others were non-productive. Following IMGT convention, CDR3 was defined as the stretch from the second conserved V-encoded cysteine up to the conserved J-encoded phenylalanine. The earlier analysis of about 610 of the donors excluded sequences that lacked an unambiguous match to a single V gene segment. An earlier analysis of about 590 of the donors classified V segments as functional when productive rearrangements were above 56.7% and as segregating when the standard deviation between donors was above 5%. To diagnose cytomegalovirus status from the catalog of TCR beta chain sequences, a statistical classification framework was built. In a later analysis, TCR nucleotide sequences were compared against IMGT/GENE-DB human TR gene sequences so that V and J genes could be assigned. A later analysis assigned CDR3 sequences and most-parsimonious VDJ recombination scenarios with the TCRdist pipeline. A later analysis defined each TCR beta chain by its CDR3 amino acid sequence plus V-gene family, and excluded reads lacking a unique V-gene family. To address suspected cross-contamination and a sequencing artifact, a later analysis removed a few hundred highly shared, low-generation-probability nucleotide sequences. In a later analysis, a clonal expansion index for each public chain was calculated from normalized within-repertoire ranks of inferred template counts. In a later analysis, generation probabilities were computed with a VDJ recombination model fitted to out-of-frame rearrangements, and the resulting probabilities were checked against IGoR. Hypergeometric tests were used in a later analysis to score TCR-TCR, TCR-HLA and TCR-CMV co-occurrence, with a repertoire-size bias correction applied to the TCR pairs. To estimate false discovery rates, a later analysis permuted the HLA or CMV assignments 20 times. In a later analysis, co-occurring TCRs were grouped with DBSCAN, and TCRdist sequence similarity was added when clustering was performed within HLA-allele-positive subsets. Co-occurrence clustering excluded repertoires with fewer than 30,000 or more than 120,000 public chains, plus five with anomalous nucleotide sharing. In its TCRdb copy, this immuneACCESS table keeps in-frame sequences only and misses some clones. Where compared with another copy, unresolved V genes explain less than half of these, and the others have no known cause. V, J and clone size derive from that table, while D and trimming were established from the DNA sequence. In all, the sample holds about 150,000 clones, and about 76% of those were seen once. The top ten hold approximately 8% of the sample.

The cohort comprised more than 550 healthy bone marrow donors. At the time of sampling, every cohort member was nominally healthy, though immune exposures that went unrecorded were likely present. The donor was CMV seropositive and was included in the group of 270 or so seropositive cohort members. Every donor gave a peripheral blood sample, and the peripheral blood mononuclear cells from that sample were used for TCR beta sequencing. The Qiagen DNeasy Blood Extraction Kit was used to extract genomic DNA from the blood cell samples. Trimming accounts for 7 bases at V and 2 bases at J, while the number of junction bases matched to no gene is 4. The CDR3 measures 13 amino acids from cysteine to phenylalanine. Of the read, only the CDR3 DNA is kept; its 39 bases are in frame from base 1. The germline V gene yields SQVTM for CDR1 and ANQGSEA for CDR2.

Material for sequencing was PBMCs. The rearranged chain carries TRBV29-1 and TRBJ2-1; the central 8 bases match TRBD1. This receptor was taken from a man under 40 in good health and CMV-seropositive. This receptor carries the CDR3 CSDGTGPYNEQFF. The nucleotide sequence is TGCAGCGATGGGACAGGACCCTACAATGAGCAGTTCTTC.